A single sample is the source of the 14 T cell receptor beta chains below, sequenced in a study of T cells in Graves' hyperthyroidism and ophthalmopathy. RNA transcripts served as the template for amplifying TCR beta CDR3 regions. The HTBI primer set drove a first-round RT-PCR of the TCR CDR3. TCRdb ran MiXCR on the multiplex PCR reads and lists one entry per CDR3 protein. The profile covers a few hundred thousand distinct CDR3 sequences, with 20% appearing a single time and approximately 26% taken by the ten largest. Specimen: blood. Receptor source: a man between 18 and 29 years old with Graves' hyperthyroidism.

Regarding this clonotype: A single base separates this from a much larger clone, so it may be a read error. The rearrangement links TRBV12-3 or TRBV12-4 to TRBJ2-5; D may be TRBD1 (6 bases). Trimming removed 4 bases from V and 4 bases from J, with 13 bases in between. The CDR3 runs 14 residues. Here the CDR3 DNA reads TGTGCCAGCAGTTCATACAGGGTGGCAGAGACCCAGTACTTC. Protein product: CASSSYRVAETQYF.

This clonotype has at least ten counts. The chain combines TRBV6-1 with TRBJ2-3, with 9 bases lining up with TRBD2. The germline V gene has CDR1 MNHNS and CDR2 SASEGT. The CDR3 extends over 16 amino acids. V was clipped by 4 bases and J by 1 base; unmatched bases: 6. CDR3: CASSGRERGGTDTQYF. The CDR3 DNA reads TGTGCCAGCAGTGGGCGTGAGCGGGGGGGCACAGATACGCAGTATTTT.

The rearrangement links TRBV12-3 or TRBV12-4 to TRBJ1-1; no clear D. This CDR3 spans 13 amino acids. Deletions cut 2 bases from V and 5 bases from J, with 9 bases between. CDR3: CASSLLPETEAFF. The CDR3 DNA is TGTGCCAGCAGTTTACTGCCGGAAACTGAAGCTTTCTTT.

This clonotype was counted many times. This rearrangement joins TRBV6-1 to TRBJ1-1; D remains unclear. With 7 bases removed from V and 6 bases from J, the gap between germline ends came to 18 bases. CDR1 is MNHNS and CDR2 is SASEGT in the germline V gene. This CDR3 has 14 amino acids. The CDR3 region is CASMKAVKAPEAFF. In nucleotides, the CDR3 is TGTGCCAGCATGAAGGCCGTCAAGGCCCCTGAAGCTTTCTTT.

This clonotype was counted a single time. The chain recombines TRBV6-7 with TRBJ2-7, with D unresolved. TRBV6-7 is an ORF for which the function is uncertain. V dropped 2 bases and J dropped 4 bases, with 12 bases sitting between them. This CDR3 comprises 14 residues. The CDR3 region is CASSYNTPPYEQYF. CDR3 sequence (DNA): TGTGCCAGCAGTTACAACACCCCACCTTACGAGCAGTACTTC.

The chain employs TRBV7-8 and TRBJ2-7, with TRBD2 as a possible D gene (5 bases). V was clipped by 10 bases and J by 2 bases, with 21 bases between them. The germline V gene encodes CDR1 SGHVS and CDR2 FQNEAQ. CDR3 length: 15 residues. The CDR3 reads CATQRVSSGTYEQYF. Here the CDR3 DNA reads TGTGCCACACAGAGGGTATCCAGCGGTACCTACGAGCAGTACTTC.

There are many counts of this clonotype. V is TRBV19 and J is TRBJ1-1, with D possibly matching TRBD1 (5 bases). Germline V gene lookup returns CDR1 LNHDA and CDR2 SQIVND (reference sequence). The CDR3 runs 14 residues. V dropped 5 bases and J dropped 7 bases, with 17 bases sitting between them. CDR3 loop: CASSSPGLVDEAFF. The DNA for the CDR3 is TGTGCCAGTAGTTCGCCGGGACTGGTGGATGAAGCTTTCTTT.

The genes are TRBV20-1 and TRBJ2-7; no clear D gene. Germline CDR1 DFQATT, CDR2 SNEGSKA (reference sequence). V lost 0 bases to trimming and J lost 2 bases, with 14 bases between them. This CDR3 has 15 residues. The CDR3 reads CSARDLNEHPYEQYF. CDR3 nucleotides: TGCAGTGCTAGAGATCTCAACGAACACCCCTACGAGCAGTACTTC.

The V call is TRBV7-9, the J call TRBJ1-2; possibly TRBD1 for D (5 bases). The CDR3 is made up of 13 amino acids. Trimming stripped 5 bases from V and 7 bases from J, with 14 bases between. Germline CDR1 reads SEHNR; CDR2 reads FQNEAQ (reference sequence). The CDR3 nucleotides read TGTGCCAGCAGCAAGTGGGACGGCCTTGGCTACACCTTC. Encoded protein: CASSKWDGLGYTF.

This chain connects TRBV7-2 to TRBJ1-5; perhaps TRBD1 as D (6 bases). The CDR3 length is 15 residues. Germline CDR1 reads SGHTA; CDR2 reads FQGNSA. Trimming took off 2 bases at V and 2 bases at J, with 10 bases between the two ends. The chain's CDR3 is CASSLFRGGNQPQHF. Written as DNA, the CDR3 is TGTGCCAGCAGCTTATTCAGGGGCGGCAATCAGCCCCAGCATTTT.

This clonotype has a handful of counts. A much more abundant neighbour one base away suggests this may be a read error. The chain recombines TRBV6-1 with TRBJ1-1, with D possibly TRBD1 on 5 matching bases. Germline CDR1 MNHNS, CDR2 SASEGT. The CDR3 sequence is 13 residues long. The V end was cut by 11 bases, the J end by 4 bases, with 17 bases between. DNA for the CDR3: TGTGCCCCCAACGAGGGACGGTCCACTGAAGCTTTCTTT. Translated: CAPNEGRSTEAFF.

The rearrangement uses TRBV19 and TRBJ1-2; 8 bases agree with TRBD1. Germline-derived CDR1 and CDR2 are LNHDA and SQIVND (reference sequence). CDR3 length: 15 residues. The trim removed 5 bases at V and 1 base at J, leaving 6 bases unmatched. CDR3 region: CASSVGTGDNYGYTF. The CDR3 DNA follows: TGTGCCAGTAGTGTGGGGACAGGCGATAACTATGGCTACACCTTC.

There are a few counts of this clonotype. The chain couples TRBV9 to TRBJ2-3; no reliable D call. CDR3 length equals 14 residues. CDR1 is SGDLS and CDR2 is YYNGEE in the germline V gene. Trimming removed 3 bases at V and 2 bases at J, with 10 bases between. CDR3 protein: CASSAVRNTDTQYF. The CDR3 coding sequence is TGTGCCAGCAGCGCGGTCCGGAACACAGATACGCAGTATTTT.

The table lists this clonotype with many counts. The CDR3 loop reads CASSFRGGSTEAFF. CDR3 nucleotides: TGTGCCAGCAGTTTCAGGGGTGGGTCCACTGAAGCTTTCTTT. V is TRBV12-3 or TRBV12-4 and J is TRBJ1-1; TRBD1 might be the D (6 bases). The CDR3 has 14 residues. Trimming pared 3 bases from V and 4 bases from J, leaving 12 bases between.